This TCR beta chain was documented in a study of cytomegalovirus exposure and HLA in healthy donors. Notes on the study in general: What a later analysis showed was that several of the most significant clusters appeared linked to common viral pathogens. CMV antigen specificity was confirmed in vitro for three CMV-associated chains. The authors enumerated over 150 TCR beta chains as linked to cytomegalovirus.

This clone was found once. Its specificity is not known. The V gene lost 5 bases and the J gene lost 0 bases, with 11 bases spanning the gap. The CDR3 spans 15 residues. Germline CDR1 SEHNR, CDR2 FQNEAQ (reference sequence). The PCR made use of 60 Vbeta and 13 Jbeta primers. Sequencing used immunoSEQ multiplex PCR; TCRdb keeps in-frame clones, though not all of them. In the table there are about 120,000 clones, 60% to 85% of which are singletons. This sequence originates from a woman in her thirties or forties in good health and CMV-seropositive. Sequenced sample: PBMCs. The chain uses TRBV7-9 and TRBJ1-3; D is uncertain. CDR3 sequence reads: CASSREVSSGNTIYF. The CDR3, as DNA: TGTGCCAGCAGCCGGGAGGTGAGCTCTGGAAACACCATATATTTT.